The rows below give T cell receptor beta chains drawn from one sample of a study of cytotoxic CD8 clonotypes in ibrutinib-treated CLL. Measured with immunoSEQ multiplex PCR; TCRdb has only the in-frame clones, and not every one. The top ten hold 15% of the sample, which has roughly 250,000 clones, roughly 74% seen once. This specimen consisted of PBMCs, obtained after 24 months of ibrutinib treatment. These receptors were obtained from a human donor with chronic lymphocytic leukemia. Each CDR3 is given with its conserved first and last residue. A D gene is named only where the DNA matches it firmly. Size values are once, few and many counts, or a class for expanded clones, and some rows have none.

D gene: NA
V gene: TRBV18
clone size: NA
J gene: TRBJ2-2
CDR3 DNA: TGTGCCAGCTCACGGTCCCAGGCTGGTTCCGGGGAGCTGTTTTTT
CDR3 protein: CASSRSQAGSGELFF

D gene: NA
V gene: TRBV7-7
clone size: NA
J gene: TRBJ2-7
CDR3 DNA: TGTGCTAGCAGCTTAGTTAGGTTTCAGATCCACGAGCAGTACTTC
CDR3 protein: CASSLVRFQIHEQYF

D gene: NA
V gene: TRBV4-1
clone size: NA
J gene: TRBJ1-3
CDR3 DNA: TGCGCCAGCAGCCAAGCCGGAGTTGGGAGTATCGGAAACACCATATATTTT
CDR3 protein: CASSQAGVGSIGNTIYF

D gene: NA
V gene: TRBV5-1
clone size: NA
J gene: TRBJ2-1
CDR3 DNA: TGCGCCAGCGGAGGGGAGTACAACAATGAGCAGTTCTTC
CDR3 protein: CASGGEYNNEQFF

D gene: NA
V gene: TRBV15
clone size: NA
J gene: TRBJ1-1
CDR3 DNA: TGTGCCACTAGCGTTGAGATGACGAGGGGTTCTATTGAAGCTTTCTTT
CDR3 protein: CATSVEMTRGSIEAFF

D gene: NA
V gene: TRBV28
clone size: NA
J gene: TRBJ2-7
CDR3 DNA: TGTGCCAGCAGTTCGTACAGGGTCGGGGGCTACGAGCAGTACTTC
CDR3 protein: CASSSYRVGGYEQYF

D gene: NA
V gene: TRBV5-1
clone size: NA
J gene: TRBJ2-7
CDR3 DNA: TGCGCCAGCAGCTTGATGGGTTCTTACGAGCAGTACTTC
CDR3 protein: CASSLMGSYEQYF

D gene: NA
V gene: TRBV5-1
clone size: NA
J gene: TRBJ2-7
CDR3 DNA: TGCGCCAGCAGCTTGGCCGGGCAGGCGTTCCGTGGCGAGCAGTACTTC
CDR3 protein: CASSLAGQAFRGEQYF

D gene: NA
V gene: TRBV14
clone size: NA
J gene: TRBJ1-5
CDR3 DNA: TGTGCCAGCAGCCTTCTGGGGAATCAGCCCCAGCATTTT
CDR3 protein: CASSLLGNQPQHF

D gene: NA
V gene: TRBV9
clone size: few
J gene: TRBJ2-7
CDR3 DNA: TGTGCCAGCAGCGGACCGGACAGAGGCAACGAGCAGTACTTC
CDR3 protein: CASSGPDRGNEQYF

D gene: NA
V gene: TRBV7-9
clone size: NA
J gene: TRBJ1-3
CDR3 DNA: TGTGCCAGCAGCTTTGGCAGCTCTGGAAACACCATATATTTT
CDR3 protein: CASSFGSSGNTIYF

D gene: TRBD1
V gene: TRBV6-5
clone size: NA
J gene: TRBJ2-7
CDR3 DNA: TGTGCCAGCAGCAACAGGGGGAGCGAGCAGTACTTC
CDR3 protein: CASSNRGSEQYF

D gene: NA
V gene: TRBV30
clone size: NA
J gene: TRBJ1-5
CDR3 DNA: TGTGCCTGGGGACTGAGTAGCAATCAGCCCCAGCATTTT
CDR3 protein: CAWGLSSNQPQHF

D gene: TRBD2
V gene: TRBV27
clone size: NA
J gene: TRBJ2-2
CDR3 DNA: TGTGCCAGCAGTTTCAGGACTAGCGCCTTGAACGCGAACACCGGGGAGCTGTTTTTT
CDR3 protein: CASSFRTSALNANTGELFF

D gene: NA
V gene: TRBV16
clone size: NA
J gene: TRBJ2-7
CDR3 DNA: TGTGCCAGCAGCCCTCTTGGGGCAGGGAACTACGAGCAGTACTTC
CDR3 protein: CASSPLGAGNYEQYF

D gene: NA
V gene: TRBV28
clone size: NA
J gene: TRBJ2-7
CDR3 DNA: TGTGCCAGCAGCTTCTACGGGTCAGCCTACGAGCAGTACTTC
CDR3 protein: CASSFYGSAYEQYF

D gene: NA
V gene: TRBV7-9
clone size: once
J gene: TRBJ2-7
CDR3 DNA: TGTGCCAGCAGCCCAAGCGGAGTTCTTTCCTACGAGCAGTACTTC
CDR3 protein: CASSPSGVLSYEQYF

D gene: TRBD1
V gene: TRBV28
clone size: once
J gene: TRBJ1-5
CDR3 DNA: TGTGCCAGCAGTTCTCACAGGGGAGATCAGCCCCAGCATTTT
CDR3 protein: CASSSHRGDQPQHF

D gene: NA
V gene: TRBV15
clone size: once
J gene: TRBJ2-1
CDR3 DNA: TGTGCCACCAGCAGAGACGCGGCAGGGTCCTACAATGAGCAGTTCTTC
CDR3 protein: CATSRDAAGSYNEQFF

D gene: NA
V gene: TRBV16
clone size: few
J gene: TRBJ2-7
CDR3 DNA: TGTGCCAGCAGCCAAGGAGCGGGCGAGCAGTACTTC
CDR3 protein: CASSQGAGEQYF

D gene: NA
V gene: TRBV29-1
clone size: NA
J gene: TRBJ2-2
CDR3 DNA: TGCAGCGGGGCAAAGATTGGGGCCGGGGAGCTGTTTTTT
CDR3 protein: CSGAKIGAGELFF

D gene: TRBD1
V gene: TRBV19
clone size: once
J gene: TRBJ1-5
CDR3 DNA: TGTGCCACGAACGACAGGGTTAGCAATCAGCCCCAGCATTTT
CDR3 protein: CATNDRVSNQPQHF

D gene: NA
V gene: TRBV29-1
clone size: NA
J gene: TRBJ1-2
CDR3 DNA: TGCAGCGTTTCCAGGGGTAACTATGGCTACACCTTC
CDR3 protein: CSVSRGNYGYTF

D gene: TRBD2
V gene: TRBV2
clone size: NA
J gene: TRBJ2-2
CDR3 DNA: TGTGCCAGCAGAAGGACTAGCGGGAGGGTCGGGGAGCTGTTTTTT
CDR3 protein: CASRRTSGRVGELFF

D gene: TRBD2
V gene: TRBV30
clone size: once
J gene: TRBJ2-1
CDR3 DNA: TGTGCCTGGAGTCCGGAACTAGCGGGAAGTCGGTTCTTC
CDR3 protein: CAWSPELAGSRFF

D gene: NA
V gene: TRBV5-1
clone size: few
J gene: TRBJ2-7
CDR3 DNA: TGCGCCAGCAGCTCGGGACACCGCTACGAGCAGTACTTC
CDR3 protein: CASSSGHRYEQYF

D gene: TRBD2
V gene: TRBV14
clone size: NA
J gene: TRBJ2-3
CDR3 DNA: TGTGCCAGCAGCCGACTAGCGGGAGCCCTCCAAGATACGCAGTATTTT
CDR3 protein: CASSRLAGALQDTQYF

D gene: TRBD2
V gene: TRBV5-1
clone size: NA
J gene: TRBJ2-5
CDR3 DNA: TGCGCCAGCAGCTTGAGCGCCGGACTAGCTACAGGCGAGACCCAGTACTTC
CDR3 protein: CASSLSAGLATGETQYF

D gene: TRBD1
V gene: TRBV28
clone size: once
J gene: TRBJ1-5
CDR3 DNA: TGTGCCAGCAGTTCAGGGACAGGGGGCGAGGGCAATCAGCCCCAGCATTTT
CDR3 protein: CASSSGTGGEGNQPQHF

D gene: NA
V gene: TRBV5-1
clone size: NA
J gene: TRBJ2-7
CDR3 DNA: TGCGCCAGCAGCTTGGAGGCCGAGCAGTACTTC
CDR3 protein: CASSLEAEQYF

D gene: NA
V gene: TRBV6-6
clone size: NA
J gene: TRBJ2-7
CDR3 DNA: TGTGCCAGCAGCCAAGGACAGCCCGGGTTCTACGAGCAGTACTTC
CDR3 protein: CASSQGQPGFYEQYF

D gene: TRBD2
V gene: TRBV30
clone size: few
J gene: TRBJ2-1
CDR3 DNA: TGTGCCTTAAGACTAGCTTATGAGCAGTTCTTC
CDR3 protein: CALRLAYEQFF

D gene: NA
V gene: TRBV11-2
clone size: NA
J gene: TRBJ1-3
CDR3 DNA: TGTGCCAGCAGCTTAGTGCCAGCCAGATTCTCTGGAAACACCATATATTTT
CDR3 protein: CASSLVPARFSGNTIYF

D gene: TRBD1
V gene: TRBV6-5
clone size: few
J gene: TRBJ1-2
CDR3 DNA: TGTGCCAGCAGTTACTCACGGGACAGAGCTAACTATGGCTACACCTTC
CDR3 protein: CASSYSRDRANYGYTF

D gene: TRBD1
V gene: TRBV6-5
clone size: NA
J gene: TRBJ2-7
CDR3 DNA: TGTGCCAGCAGTCCGGGGGACAGGATCAGCGAGCAGTACTTC
CDR3 protein: CASSPGDRISEQYF

D gene: TRBD1
V gene: TRBV5-1
clone size: few
J gene: TRBJ2-5
CDR3 DNA: TGCGCCAGCAGCTTGGCCCGGGACAGGGGGCTAGAGACCCAGTACTTC
CDR3 protein: CASSLARDRGLETQYF

D gene: NA
V gene: TRBV5-6
clone size: NA
J gene: TRBJ1-5
CDR3 DNA: TGTGCCAGCAGCCTGGCGGGGGCTGGTCAGCCCCAGCATTTT
CDR3 protein: CASSLAGAGQPQHF